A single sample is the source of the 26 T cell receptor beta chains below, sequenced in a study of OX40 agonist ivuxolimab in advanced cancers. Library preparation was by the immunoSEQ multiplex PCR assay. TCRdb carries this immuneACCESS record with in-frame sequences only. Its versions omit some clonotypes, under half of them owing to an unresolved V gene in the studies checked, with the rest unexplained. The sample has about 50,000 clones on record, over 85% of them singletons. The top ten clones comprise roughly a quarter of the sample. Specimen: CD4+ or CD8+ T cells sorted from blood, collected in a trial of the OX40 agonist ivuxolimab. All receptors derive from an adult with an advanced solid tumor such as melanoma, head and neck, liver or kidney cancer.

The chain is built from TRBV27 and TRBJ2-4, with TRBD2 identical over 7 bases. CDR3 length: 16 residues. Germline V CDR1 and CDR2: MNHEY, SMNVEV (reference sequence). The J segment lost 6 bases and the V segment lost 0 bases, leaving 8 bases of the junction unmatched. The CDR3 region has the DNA TGTGCCAGCAGTTTATCGAATCCGGGAGGAGTAAACATTCAGTACTTC. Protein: CASSLSNPGGVNIQYF.

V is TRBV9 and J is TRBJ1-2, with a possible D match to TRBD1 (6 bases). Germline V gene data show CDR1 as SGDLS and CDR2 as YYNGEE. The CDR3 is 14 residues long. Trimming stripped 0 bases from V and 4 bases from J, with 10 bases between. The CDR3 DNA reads TGTGCCAGCAGCGTAGGCCAGACAGGCTATGGCTACACCTTC. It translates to CASSVGQTGYGYTF.

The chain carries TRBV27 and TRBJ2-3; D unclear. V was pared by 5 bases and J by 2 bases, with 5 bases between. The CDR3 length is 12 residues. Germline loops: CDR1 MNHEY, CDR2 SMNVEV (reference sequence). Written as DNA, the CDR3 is TGTGCCAGCAGTCCCAACACAGATACGCAGTATTTT. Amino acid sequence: CASSPNTDTQYF.

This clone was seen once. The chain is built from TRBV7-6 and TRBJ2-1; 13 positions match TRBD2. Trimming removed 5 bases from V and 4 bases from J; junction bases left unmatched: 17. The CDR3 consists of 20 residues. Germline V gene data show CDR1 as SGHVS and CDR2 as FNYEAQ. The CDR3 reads CASSPHPTSGRTGPYNEQFF. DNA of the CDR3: TGTGCCAGCAGCCCGCACCCGACTAGCGGGAGGACGGGCCCGTACAATGAGCAGTTCTTC.

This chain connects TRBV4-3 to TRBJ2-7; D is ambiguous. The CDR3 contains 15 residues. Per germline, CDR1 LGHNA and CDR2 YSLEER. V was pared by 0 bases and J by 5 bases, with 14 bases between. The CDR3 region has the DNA TGCGCCAGCAGCCAAGATAACCTCTCCCGGGACGAGCAGTACTTC. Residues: CASSQDNLSRDEQYF.

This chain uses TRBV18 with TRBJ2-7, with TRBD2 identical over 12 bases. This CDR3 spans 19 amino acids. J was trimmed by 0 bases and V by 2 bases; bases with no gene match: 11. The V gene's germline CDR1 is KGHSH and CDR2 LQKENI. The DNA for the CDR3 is TGTGCCAGCTCACCATGGGACAGCGGACTAGCGGGAAGCTCCTACGAGCAGTACTTC. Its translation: CASSPWDSGLAGSSYEQYF. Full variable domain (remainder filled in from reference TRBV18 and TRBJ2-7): NAGVMQNPRHLVRRRGQEARLRCSPMKGHSHVYWYRQLPEEGLKFMVYLQKENIIDESGMPKERFSAEFPKEGPSILRIQQVVRGDSAAYFCASSPWDSGLAGSSYEQYFGPGTRLTVT.

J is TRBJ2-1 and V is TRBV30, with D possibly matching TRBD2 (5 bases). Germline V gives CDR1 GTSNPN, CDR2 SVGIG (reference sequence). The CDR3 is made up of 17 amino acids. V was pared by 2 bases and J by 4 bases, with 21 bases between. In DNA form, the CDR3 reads TGTGCCTGGAGTACCCCCTCCCGGGATAGTCGGTACAATGAGCAGTTCTTC. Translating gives CAWSTPSRDSRYNEQFF.

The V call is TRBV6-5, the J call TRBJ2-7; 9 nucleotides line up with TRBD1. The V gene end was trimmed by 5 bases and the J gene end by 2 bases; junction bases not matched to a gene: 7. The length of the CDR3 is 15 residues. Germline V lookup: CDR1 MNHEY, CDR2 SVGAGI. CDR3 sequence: CASSPSGTGPYEQYF. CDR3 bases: TGTGCCAGCAGTCCTTCCGGGACAGGGCCCTACGAGCAGTACTTC.

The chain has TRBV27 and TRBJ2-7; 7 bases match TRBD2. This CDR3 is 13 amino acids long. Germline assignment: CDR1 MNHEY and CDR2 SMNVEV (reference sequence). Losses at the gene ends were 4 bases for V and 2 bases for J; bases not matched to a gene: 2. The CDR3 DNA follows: TGTGCCAGCAGTTGGGGGGGAGCCTACGAGCAGTACTTC. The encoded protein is CASSWGGAYEQYF.

CDR3 loop: CASSLTSGRNEQFF. CDR3 in DNA: TGTGCCAGCAGCCTCACTAGCGGGAGGAATGAGCAGTTCTTC. V and J are TRBV28 and TRBJ2-1, with 12 bases matching TRBD2. The trim removed 6 bases at V and 7 bases at J, leaving 4 bases unmatched. The germline CDR1 and CDR2 sequences are MDHEN and SYDVKM. The CDR3 runs 14 residues.

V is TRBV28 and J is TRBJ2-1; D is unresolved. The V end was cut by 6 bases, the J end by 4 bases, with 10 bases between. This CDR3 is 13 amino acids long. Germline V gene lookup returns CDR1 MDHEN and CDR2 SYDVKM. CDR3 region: CASSRSEYNEQFF. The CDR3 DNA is TGTGCCAGCAGCCGGAGCGAATACAATGAGCAGTTCTTC.

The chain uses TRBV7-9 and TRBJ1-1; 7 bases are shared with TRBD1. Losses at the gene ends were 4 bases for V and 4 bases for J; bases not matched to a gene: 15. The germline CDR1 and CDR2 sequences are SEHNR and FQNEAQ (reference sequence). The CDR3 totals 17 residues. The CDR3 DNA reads TGTGCCAGCAGCTACTCAACAGGGGATTTTTTAGCCACTGAAGCTTTCTTT. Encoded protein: CASSYSTGDFLATEAFF. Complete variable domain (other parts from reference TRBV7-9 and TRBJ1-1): DTGVSQNPRHKITKRGQNVTFRCDPISEHNRLYWYRQTLGQGPEFLTYFQNEAQLEKSRLLSDRFSAERPKGSFSTLEIQRTEQGDSAMYLCASSYSTGDFLATEAFFGQGTRLTVV.

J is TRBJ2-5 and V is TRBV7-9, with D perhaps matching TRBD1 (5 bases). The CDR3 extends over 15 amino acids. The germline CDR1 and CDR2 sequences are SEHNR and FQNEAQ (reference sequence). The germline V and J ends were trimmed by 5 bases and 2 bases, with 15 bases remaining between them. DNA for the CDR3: TGTGCCAGCAGCGAGGACACGACCTTACAAGAGACCCAGTACTTC. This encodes CASSEDTTLQETQYF.

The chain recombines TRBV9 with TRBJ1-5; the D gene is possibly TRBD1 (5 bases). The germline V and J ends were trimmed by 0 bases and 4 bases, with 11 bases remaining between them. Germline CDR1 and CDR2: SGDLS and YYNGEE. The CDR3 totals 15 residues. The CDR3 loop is CASSVGGAINQPQHF. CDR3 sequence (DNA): TGTGCCAGCAGCGTAGGAGGGGCCATAAATCAGCCCCAGCATTTT. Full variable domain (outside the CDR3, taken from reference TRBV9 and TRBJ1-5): DSGVTQTPKHLITATGQRVTLRCSPRSGDLSVYWYQQSLDQGLQFLIQYYNGEERAKGNILERFSAQQFPDLHSELNLSSLELGDSALYFCASSVGGAINQPQHFGDGTRLSIL.

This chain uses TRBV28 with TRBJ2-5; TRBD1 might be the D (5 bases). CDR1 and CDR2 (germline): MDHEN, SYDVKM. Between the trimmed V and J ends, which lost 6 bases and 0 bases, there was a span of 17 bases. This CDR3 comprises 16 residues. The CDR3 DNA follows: TGTGCCAGCAGCCCTTCCCAGGGTTTAAACCAAGAGACCCAGTACTTC. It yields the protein CASSPSQGLNQETQYF.

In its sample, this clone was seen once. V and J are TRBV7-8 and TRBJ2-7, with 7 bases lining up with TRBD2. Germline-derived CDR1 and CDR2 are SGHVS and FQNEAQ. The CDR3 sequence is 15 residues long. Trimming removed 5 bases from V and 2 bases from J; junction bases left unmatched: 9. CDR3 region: CASSVFSGWTYEQYF. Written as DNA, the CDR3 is TGTGCCAGCAGCGTCTTTAGCGGGTGGACCTACGAGCAGTACTTC.

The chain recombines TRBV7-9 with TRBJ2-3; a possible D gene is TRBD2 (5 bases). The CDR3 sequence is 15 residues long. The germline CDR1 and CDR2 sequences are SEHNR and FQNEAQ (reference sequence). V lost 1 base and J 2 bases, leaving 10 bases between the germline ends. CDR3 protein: CASSLVSGYTDTQYF. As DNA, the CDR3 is TGTGCCAGCAGCTTAGTCAGCGGATACACAGATACGCAGTATTTT. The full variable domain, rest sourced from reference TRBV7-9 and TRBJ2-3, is DTGVSQNPRHKITKRGQNVTFRCDPISEHNRLYWYRQTLGQGPEFLTYFQNEAQLEKSRLLSDRFSAERPKGSFSTLEIQRTEQGDSAMYLCASSLVSGYTDTQYFGPGTRLTVL.

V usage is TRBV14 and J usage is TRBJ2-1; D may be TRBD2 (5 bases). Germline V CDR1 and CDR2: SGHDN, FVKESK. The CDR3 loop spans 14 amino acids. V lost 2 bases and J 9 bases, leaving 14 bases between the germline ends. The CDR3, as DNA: TGTGCCAGCAGCCAACGGACTGCCTTGGGTGAGCAGTTCTTC. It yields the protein CASSQRTALGEQFF.

The CDR3, as DNA: TGCGCCAGCAGCCAAGCGATGGACAGGGATGAAAAACTGTTTTTT. Its protein product is CASSQAMDRDEKLFF. The chain joins TRBV4-3 to TRBJ1-4; 8 bases agree with TRBD1. This CDR3 spans 15 amino acids. With 1 base clipped from V and 6 bases from J, the junction kept 4 bases outside the gene matches. Germline values: CDR1 LGHNA, CDR2 YSLEER.

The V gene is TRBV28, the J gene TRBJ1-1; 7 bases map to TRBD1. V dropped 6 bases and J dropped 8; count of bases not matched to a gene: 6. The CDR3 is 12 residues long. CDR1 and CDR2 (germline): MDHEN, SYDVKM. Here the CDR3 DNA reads TGTGCCAGCAGGCGGAGGGACAGAGAAGCTTTCTTT. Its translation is CASRRRDREAFF.

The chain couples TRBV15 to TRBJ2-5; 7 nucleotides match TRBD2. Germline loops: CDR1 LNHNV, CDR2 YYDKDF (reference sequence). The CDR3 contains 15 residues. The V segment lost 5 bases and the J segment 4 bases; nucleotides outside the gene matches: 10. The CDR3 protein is CATSSGGSSGETQYF. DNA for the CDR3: TGTGCCACCAGCTCGGGCGGGAGTTCGGGAGAGACCCAGTACTTC. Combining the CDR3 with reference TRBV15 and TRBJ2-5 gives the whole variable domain DAMVIQNPRYQVTQFGKPVTLSCSQTLNHNVMYWYQQKSSQAPKLLFHYYDKDFNNEADTPDNFQSRRPNTSFCFLDIRSPGLGDTAMYLCATSSGGSSGETQYFGPGTRLLVL.

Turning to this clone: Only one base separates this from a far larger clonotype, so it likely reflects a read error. The CDR3, as DNA: TGTGCCAGCAGCTTGGGACACCTTCATGGGCAGTACTTC. Translating it yields CASSLGHLHGQYF. The V gene is TRBV13, the J gene TRBJ2-7, with D perhaps TRBD1 (6 bases). The CDR3 is 13 amino acids. V was cut by 3 bases and J by 9 bases, with 15 bases left in between. Germline CDR1 is PRHDT and CDR2 is FYEKMQ (reference sequence).

The CDR3 is CASRPGLAGLYNEQFF. The CDR3 DNA follows: TGTGCCAGCAGACCGGGACTAGCGGGGCTCTACAATGAGCAGTTCTTC. The J gene is TRBJ2-1, the V gene TRBV19, with 13 bases that match TRBD2. In germline, CDR1 is LNHDA, CDR2 SQIVND (reference sequence). V shed 9 bases, J shed 3 bases, and the junction held 8 bases outside the gene matches. The CDR3 extends over 16 amino acids.

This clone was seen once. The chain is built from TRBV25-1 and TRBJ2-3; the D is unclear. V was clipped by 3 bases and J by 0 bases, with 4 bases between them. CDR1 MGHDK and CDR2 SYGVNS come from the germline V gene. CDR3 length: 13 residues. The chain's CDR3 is CASSDYSTDTQYF. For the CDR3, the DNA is TGTGCCAGCAGTGATTATAGCACAGATACGCAGTATTTT.

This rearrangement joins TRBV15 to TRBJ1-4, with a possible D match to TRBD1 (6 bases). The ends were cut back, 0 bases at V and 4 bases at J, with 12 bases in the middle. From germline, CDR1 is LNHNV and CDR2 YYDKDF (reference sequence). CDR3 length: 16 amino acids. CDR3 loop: CATSRDEGEDNEKLFF. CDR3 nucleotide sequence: TGTGCCACCAGCAGAGATGAGGGGGAGGATAATGAAAAACTGTTTTTT.

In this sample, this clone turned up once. The CDR3 spells CASSATPPMGLANYGYTF. CDR3 DNA sequence: TGTGCCAGCAGCGCCACCCCGCCCATGGGGTTAGCTAACTATGGCTACACCTTC. The genes are TRBV7-6 and TRBJ1-2; unclear D gene. CDR3 length: 18 amino acids. The germline V and J ends were trimmed by 5 bases and 0 bases, with 22 bases remaining between them. Per the germline V gene, CDR1 is SGHVS and CDR2 is FNYEAQ.